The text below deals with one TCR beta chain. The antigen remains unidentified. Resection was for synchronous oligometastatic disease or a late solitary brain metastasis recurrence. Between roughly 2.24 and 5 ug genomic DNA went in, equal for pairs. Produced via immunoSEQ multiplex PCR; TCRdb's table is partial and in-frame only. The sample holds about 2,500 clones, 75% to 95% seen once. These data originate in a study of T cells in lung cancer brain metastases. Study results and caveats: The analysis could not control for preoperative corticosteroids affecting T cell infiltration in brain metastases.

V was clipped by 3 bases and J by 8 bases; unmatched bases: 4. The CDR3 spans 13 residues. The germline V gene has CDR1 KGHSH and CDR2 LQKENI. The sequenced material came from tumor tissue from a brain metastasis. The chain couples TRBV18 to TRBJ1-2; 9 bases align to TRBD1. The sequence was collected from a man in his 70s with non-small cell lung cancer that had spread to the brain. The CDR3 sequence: CASSPGQGRGYTF. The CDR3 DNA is TGTGCCAGCTCACCGGGACAGGGCCGGGGCTACACCTTC.